The sequence of this TCR beta chain was determined in a study of T cells expressing NK-cell markers. TCRdb re-called the 5' RACE reads; every CDR3 protein appears as one record, without DNA. The sample holds 140,000 or so distinct CDR3 sequences. Looked up from germline, CDR1 is SNHLY and CDR2 is FYNNEI. This CDR3 contains 14 residues. This TCR was recovered from a man in his late teens or twenties in good health. The sequenced material came from blood T cells: a sorted CD56 or NKG2C T cell subset, CD4+ or CD8+ T cells, or bulk PBMC T cells (not recorded which). The chain links TRBV2 to TRBJ2-1. The CDR3 sequence: CASSEVAMFDEQFF.